One TCR beta chain is described in this entry. The record originates from a study of naive and memory T cell subsets. Germline V gene sequence: CDR1 LGHDT, CDR2 YNNKEL (reference sequence). The CDR3 runs to 16 residues. V lost 4 bases, J lost 3 bases, and 15 bases lay in between. Both TRBC1 and TRBC2 were covered by a beta constant-region primer of two equimolar oligonucleotides. Each CDR3 protein gets one entry after TCRdb re-called the UMI-ligation and nested PCR reads with MiXCR. The sample contains about 90,000 distinct CDR3 sequences, 6% to 7.5% of which appear only once. The receptor comes from a human donor in good health. This chain connects TRBV3-1 to TRBJ2-2, with D tentatively TRBD1 (5 bases). The specimen was central memory CD4+ T cells from blood. Here the CDR3 DNA reads TGTGCCAGCAGCCTAGGGGCGCTCGGTCACACCGGGGAGCTGTTTTTT. It yields the protein CASSLGALGHTGELFF.